The 14 T cell receptor beta chains below were found in one sample sequenced in a study of early T cells in non-severe SARS-CoV-2 infection. TCRdb re-called the 5' RACE reads through MiXCR, storing one row per CDR3 protein. The sample records about 49,000 distinct CDR3 sequences, over 9.5% being singletons. The specimen sequenced was whole blood. These receptors were obtained from an adult who was a healthcare worker with PCR-confirmed SARS-CoV-2 infection or an uninfected control (not recorded which).

V gene TRBV29-1 combines with J gene TRBJ2-3; 7 bases align to TRBD2. CDR1 SQVTM and CDR2 ANQGSEA come from the germline V gene. The length of the CDR3 is 13 residues. Losses at the gene ends were 7 bases for V and 0 bases for J; bases not matched to a gene: 4. CDR3 bases: TGCAGCGCCGTGCGGGAGAGCACAGATACGCAGTATTTT. It encodes CSAVRESTDTQYF.

The rearrangement links TRBV11-2 to TRBJ1-1; 9 bases are a match to TRBD1. The germline V gene has CDR1 SGHAT and CDR2 FQNNGV. This CDR3 region has 15 residues. With V trimmed by 4 bases and J by 0 bases, 3 bases remained unmatched. The CDR3: CASSSRQGVNTEAFF. The CDR3, as DNA: TGTGCCAGCAGCTCCAGACAGGGGGTGAACACTGAAGCTTTCTTT. The full variable domain, with the rest looked up from reference TRBV11-2 and TRBJ1-1, is EAGVAQSPRYKIIEKRQSVAFWCNPISGHATLYWYQQILGQGPKLLIQFQNNGVVDDSQLPKDRFSAERLKGVDSTLKIQPAKLEDSAVYLCASSSRQGVNTEAFFGQGTRLTVV.

This clonotype was counted at least ten times. The chain joins TRBV11-2 to TRBJ1-2; 7 bases agree with TRBD1. V shed 2 bases and J 4 bases; nucleotides not matched to a gene: 4. This CDR3 spans 14 amino acids. In germline, CDR1 is SGHAT, CDR2 FQNNGV. The CDR3 coding sequence is TGTGCCAGCAGCTTACAAGCAGGGGGCTATGGCTACACCTTC. Protein: CASSLQAGGYGYTF. Combining the CDR3 with reference TRBV11-2 and TRBJ1-2 gives the whole variable domain EAGVAQSPRYKIIEKRQSVAFWCNPISGHATLYWYQQILGQGPKLLIQFQNNGVVDDSQLPKDRFSAERLKGVDSTLKIQPAKLEDSAVYLCASSLQAGGYGYTFGSGTRLTVV.

This clonotype was recorded many times. The V gene is TRBV7-2, the J gene TRBJ2-2, with a weak D call TRBD2 (5 bases). The V end lost 2 bases, the J end lost 4 bases, and 8 bases lay between the germline ends. CDR3 length equals 14 residues. The germline CDR1 and CDR2 sequences are SGHTA and FQGNSA. CDR3 amino acids: CASSLSGVTGELFF. For the CDR3, the DNA is TGTGCCAGCAGCTTATCCGGGGTCACCGGGGAGCTGTTTTTT.

The genes are TRBV29-1 and TRBJ2-1; D call uncertain. Germline V gives CDR1 SQVTM, CDR2 ANQGSEA. There are 15 residues in the CDR3. Trimming removed 6 bases at V and 0 bases at J, with 15 bases between. The CDR3 here is CSVGSLSLSYNEQFF. CDR3 DNA: TGCAGCGTGGGTTCTCTCTCACTCTCCTACAATGAGCAGTTCTTC.

With respect to this clonotype: A read error may account for a junction end that differs from germline. J is TRBJ2-7 and V is TRBV5-6; 8 positions agree with TRBD1. The CDR3 contains 13 residues. Germline CDR1 is SGHDT and CDR2 is YYEEEE. This CDR3 reads CASRLDREDGQYF. CDR3 DNA sequence: TGTGCCAGCAGATTGGACAGGGAGGACGGGCAGTACTTC.

This clonotype was detected many times. The chain joins TRBV12-3 or TRBV12-4 to TRBJ2-7, with 10 bases lining up with TRBD2. J gave up 7 bases and V 6 bases, and 12 bases lay outside the gene matches. This CDR3 spans 15 amino acids. The CDR3 nucleotides read TGTGCCAGCAGCCCCAATCCAGTACTAGCGGGGGAGCAGTACTTC. This codes for CASSPNPVLAGEQYF.

A few counts support this clonotype. This chain connects TRBV7-9 to TRBJ2-3, with D hard to call. Trimming stripped 2 bases from V and 4 bases from J, with 4 bases between. From germline, CDR1 is SEHNR and CDR2 FQNEAQ (reference sequence). The CDR3 is made up of 12 amino acids. CDR3 nucleotide sequence: TGTGCCAGCAGCTTACGGCCAGATACGCAGTATTTT. This codes for CASSLRPDTQYF.

This clonotype was seen more than once but under ten times. CDR3 nucleotide sequence: TGTGCCAGCAGCTTAAGGAGGGATCTAGACACTGAAGCTTTCTTT. Residues: CASSLRRDLDTEAFF. The gene calls are TRBV7-6 and TRBJ1-1; no definite D call. The CDR3 runs to 15 residues. Trimming pared 2 bases from V and 3 bases from J, leaving 13 bases between. Germline V gives CDR1 SGHVS, CDR2 FNYEAQ.

This clonotype has at least ten counts. The V call is TRBV4-2, the J call TRBJ1-2; 8 nucleotides align to TRBD1. The germline gives CDR1 LGHNA, CDR2 YNFKEQ. CDR3 size: 19 residues. The trim removed 1 base at V and 4 bases at J, leaving 17 bases unmatched. The CDR3: CASSQAISVWGQETYGYTF. The CDR3 DNA is TGTGCCAGCAGCCAAGCGATTAGCGTCTGGGGACAGGAGACCTATGGCTACACCTTC.

This clonotype has just a few counts. This rearrangement joins TRBV9 to TRBJ2-1, with TRBD2 matching 7 bases. The CDR3 is made up of 14 amino acids. V lost 3 bases, J lost 3 bases, and 3 bases stayed unmatched. Germline CDR1 and CDR2: SGDLS and YYNGEE. This chain's CDR3 is CASSGRGNYNEQFF. CDR3 in DNA: TGTGCCAGCAGCGGGCGGGGGAACTACAATGAGCAGTTCTTC.

The rearrangement links TRBV10-2 to TRBJ2-1; TRBD2 matches 13 bases. CDR1 WSHSY and CDR2 SAAADI come from the germline V gene. The CDR3 runs to 14 residues. J lost 10 bases, V lost 6 bases, and 6 bases had no gene match. Written as DNA, the CDR3 is TGCGCCAGCAGCGCTGGACTAGCGGGGGAGGAGCAGTTCTTC. Translation: CASSAGLAGEEQFF.

In this sample, this clonotype turned up many times. This chain links TRBV19 with TRBJ2-5; 11 nucleotides agree with TRBD2. Germline-derived CDR1 and CDR2 are LNHDA and SQIVND (reference sequence). The CDR3 contains 15 residues. The ends lost 5 bases at V and 4 bases at J; junction bases unmatched: 6. In DNA form, the CDR3 reads TGTGCCAGTAGTGCGCCACTAGCGGGGGCAGAGACCCAGTACTTC. Protein product: CASSAPLAGAETQYF.

This clonotype came up a few times. The rearrangement joins TRBV12-3 or TRBV12-4 to TRBJ2-3; 12 bases fit TRBD2. V was pared by 6 bases and J by 5 bases, with 6 bases of the junction left unmatched. CDR3 length: 15 residues. The CDR3 here is CASSPGLAGRDTQYF. The CDR3 nucleotides read TGTGCCAGCAGCCCGGGACTAGCGGGTCGAGATACGCAGTATTTT.